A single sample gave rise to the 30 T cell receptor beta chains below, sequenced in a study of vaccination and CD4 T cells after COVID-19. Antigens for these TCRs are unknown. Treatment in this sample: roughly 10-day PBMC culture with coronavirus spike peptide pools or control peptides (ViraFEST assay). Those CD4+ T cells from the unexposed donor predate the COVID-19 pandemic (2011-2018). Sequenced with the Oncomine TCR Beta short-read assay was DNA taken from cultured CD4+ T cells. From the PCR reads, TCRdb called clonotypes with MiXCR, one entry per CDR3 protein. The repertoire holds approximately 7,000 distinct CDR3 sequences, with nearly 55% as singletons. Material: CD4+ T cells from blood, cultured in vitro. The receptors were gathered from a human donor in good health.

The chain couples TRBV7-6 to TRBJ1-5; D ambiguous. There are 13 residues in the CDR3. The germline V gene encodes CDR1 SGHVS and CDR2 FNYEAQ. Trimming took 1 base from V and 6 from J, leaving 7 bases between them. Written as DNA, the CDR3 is TGTGCCAGCAGCTTAGGGGATTTTCAGCCCCAGCATTTT. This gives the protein CASSLGDFQPQHF.

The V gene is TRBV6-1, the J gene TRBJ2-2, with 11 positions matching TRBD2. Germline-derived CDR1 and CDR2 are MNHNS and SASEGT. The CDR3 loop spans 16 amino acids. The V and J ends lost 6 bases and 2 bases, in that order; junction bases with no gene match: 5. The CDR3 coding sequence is TGTGCCAGCAGGCGGCTAGCGGGGGGAAACACCGGGGAGCTGTTTTTT. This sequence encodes CASRRLAGGNTGELFF.

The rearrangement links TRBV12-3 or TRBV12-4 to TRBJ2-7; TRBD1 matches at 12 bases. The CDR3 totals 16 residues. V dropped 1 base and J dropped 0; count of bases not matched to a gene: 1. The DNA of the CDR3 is TGTGCCAGCAGTTTAGGGGGACAGGGGGCCTCCTACGAGCAGTACTTC. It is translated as CASSLGGQGASYEQYF.

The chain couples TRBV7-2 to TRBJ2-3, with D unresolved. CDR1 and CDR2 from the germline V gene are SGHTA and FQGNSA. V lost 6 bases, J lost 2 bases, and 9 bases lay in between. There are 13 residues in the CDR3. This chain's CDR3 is CASSFSSTDTQYF. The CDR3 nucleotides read TGTGCCAGCAGTTTCTCCTCCACAGATACGCAGTATTTT.

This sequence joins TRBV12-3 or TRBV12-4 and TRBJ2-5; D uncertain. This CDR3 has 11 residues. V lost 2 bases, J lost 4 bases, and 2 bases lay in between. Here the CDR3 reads CASSLRETQYF. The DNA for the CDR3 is TGTGCCAGCAGTTTACGAGAGACCCAGTACTTC.

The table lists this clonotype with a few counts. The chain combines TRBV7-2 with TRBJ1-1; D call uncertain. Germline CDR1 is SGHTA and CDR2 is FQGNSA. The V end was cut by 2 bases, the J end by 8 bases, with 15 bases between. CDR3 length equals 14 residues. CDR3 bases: TGTGCCAGCAGCTTACGAGGGTACGGCCAGGAAGCTTTCTTT. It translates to CASSLRGYGQEAFF.

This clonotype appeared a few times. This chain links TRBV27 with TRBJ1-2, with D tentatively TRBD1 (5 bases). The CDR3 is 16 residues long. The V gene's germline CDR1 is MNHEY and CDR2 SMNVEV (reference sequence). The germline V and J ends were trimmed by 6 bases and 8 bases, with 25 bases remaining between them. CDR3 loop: CASSPVAGRPVEGYTF. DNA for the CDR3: TGTGCCAGCAGCCCGGTGGCAGGGCGGCCGGTGGAGGGCTACACCTTC.

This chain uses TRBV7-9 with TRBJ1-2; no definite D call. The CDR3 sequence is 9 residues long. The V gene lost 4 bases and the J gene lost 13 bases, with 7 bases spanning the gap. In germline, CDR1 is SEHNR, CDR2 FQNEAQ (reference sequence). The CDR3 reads CASSSHPTF. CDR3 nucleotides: TGTGCCAGCAGCTCCCACCCCACCTTC.

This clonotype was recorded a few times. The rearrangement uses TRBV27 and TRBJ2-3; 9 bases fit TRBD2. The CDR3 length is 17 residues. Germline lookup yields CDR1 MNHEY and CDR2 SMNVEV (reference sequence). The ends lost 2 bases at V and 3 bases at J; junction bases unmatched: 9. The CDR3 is CASSLGIAGGRTDTQYF. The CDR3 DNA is TGTGCCAGCAGTTTAGGGATTGCGGGGGGGCGTACAGATACGCAGTATTTT.

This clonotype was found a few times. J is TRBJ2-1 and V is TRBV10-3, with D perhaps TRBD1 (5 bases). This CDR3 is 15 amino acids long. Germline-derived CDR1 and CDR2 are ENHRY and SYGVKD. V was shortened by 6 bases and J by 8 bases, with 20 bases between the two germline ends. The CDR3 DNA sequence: TGTGCCATCAGATCCCATTCTCAGGGCGTTGATGAGCAGTTCTTC. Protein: CAIRSHSQGVDEQFF.

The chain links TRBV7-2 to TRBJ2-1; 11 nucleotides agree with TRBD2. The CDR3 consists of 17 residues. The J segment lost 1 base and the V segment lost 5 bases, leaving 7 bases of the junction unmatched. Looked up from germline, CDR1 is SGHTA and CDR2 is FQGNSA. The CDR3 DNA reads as TGTGCCAGCAGCGCTCTAGCGGGGGGCAGTTCCTACAATGAGCAGTTCTTC. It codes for CASSALAGGSSYNEQFF.

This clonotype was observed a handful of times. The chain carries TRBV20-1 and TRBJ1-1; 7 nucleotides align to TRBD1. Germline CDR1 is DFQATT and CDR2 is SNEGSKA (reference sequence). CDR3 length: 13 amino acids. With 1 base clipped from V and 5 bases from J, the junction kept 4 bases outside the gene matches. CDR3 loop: CSARVVRGTEAFF. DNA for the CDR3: TGCAGTGCTAGAGTTGTCAGGGGGACTGAAGCTTTCTTT.

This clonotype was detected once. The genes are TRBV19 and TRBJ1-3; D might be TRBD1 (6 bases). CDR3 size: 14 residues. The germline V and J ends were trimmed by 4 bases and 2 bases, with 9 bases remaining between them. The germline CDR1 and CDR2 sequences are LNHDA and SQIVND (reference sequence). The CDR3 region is CASSTRTAGNTIYF. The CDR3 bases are TGTGCCAGTAGTACAAGGACAGCTGGAAACACCATATATTTT.

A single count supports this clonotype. DNA for the CDR3: TGTGCCAGCAGGGGGACAGGATTTTCCGAGCAGTACTTC. Encoded protein: CASRGTGFSEQYF. The chain employs TRBV12-3 or TRBV12-4 and TRBJ2-7; 8 bases line up with TRBD1. The CDR3 runs to 13 residues. J gave up 6 bases and V 6 bases, and 7 bases lay outside the gene matches.

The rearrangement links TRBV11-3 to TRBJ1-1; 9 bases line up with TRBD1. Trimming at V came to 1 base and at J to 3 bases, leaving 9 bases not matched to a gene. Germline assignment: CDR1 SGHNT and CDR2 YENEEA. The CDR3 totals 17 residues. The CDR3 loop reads CASSLGDRVIKDTEAFF. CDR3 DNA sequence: TGTGCCAGCAGCTTAGGGGACAGGGTCATAAAGGACACTGAAGCTTTCTTT.

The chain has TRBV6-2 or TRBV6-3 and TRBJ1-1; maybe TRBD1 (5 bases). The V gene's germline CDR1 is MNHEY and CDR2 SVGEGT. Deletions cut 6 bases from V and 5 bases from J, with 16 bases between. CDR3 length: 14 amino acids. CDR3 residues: CASRFGGPETEAFF. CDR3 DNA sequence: TGTGCCAGCAGGTTTGGGGGTCCGGAGACTGAAGCTTTCTTT.

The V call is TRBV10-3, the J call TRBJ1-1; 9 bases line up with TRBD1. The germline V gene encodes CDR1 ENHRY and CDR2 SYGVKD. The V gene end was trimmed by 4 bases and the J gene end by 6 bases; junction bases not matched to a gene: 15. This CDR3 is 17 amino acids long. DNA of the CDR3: TGTGCCATCAGTGGACAGGGGGACAGAAAGACTGAGGCTGAAGCTTTCTTT. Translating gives CAISGQGDRKTEAEAFF.

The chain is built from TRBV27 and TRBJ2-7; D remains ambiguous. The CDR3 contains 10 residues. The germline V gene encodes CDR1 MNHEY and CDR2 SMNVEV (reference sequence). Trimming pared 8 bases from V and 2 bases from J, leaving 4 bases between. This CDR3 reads CASGTYEQYF. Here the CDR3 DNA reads TGTGCCAGCGGAACCTACGAGCAGTACTTC.

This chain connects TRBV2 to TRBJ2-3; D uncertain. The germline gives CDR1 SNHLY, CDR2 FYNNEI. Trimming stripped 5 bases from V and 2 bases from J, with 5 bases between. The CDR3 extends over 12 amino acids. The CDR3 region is CASSTTTDTQYF. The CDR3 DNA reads TGTGCCAGCAGTACAACCACAGATACGCAGTATTTT.

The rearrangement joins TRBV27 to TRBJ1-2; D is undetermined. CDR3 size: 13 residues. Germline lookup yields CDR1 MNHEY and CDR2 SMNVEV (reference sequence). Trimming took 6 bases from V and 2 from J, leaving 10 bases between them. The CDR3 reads CASSVDRNYGYTF. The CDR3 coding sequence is TGTGCCAGCAGCGTGGATAGGAACTATGGCTACACCTTC.

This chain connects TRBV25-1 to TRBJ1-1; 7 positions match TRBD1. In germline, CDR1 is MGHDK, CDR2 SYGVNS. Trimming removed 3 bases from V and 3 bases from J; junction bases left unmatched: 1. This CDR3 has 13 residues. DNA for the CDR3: TGTGCCAGCAGTGACAGGGGGGACACTGAAGCTTTCTTT. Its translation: CASSDRGDTEAFF.

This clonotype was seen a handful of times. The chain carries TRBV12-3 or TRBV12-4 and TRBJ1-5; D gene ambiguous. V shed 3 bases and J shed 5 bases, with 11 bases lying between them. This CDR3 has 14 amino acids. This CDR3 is CASSFRGPDQPQHF. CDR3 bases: TGTGCCAGCAGTTTTCGAGGCCCGGATCAGCCCCAGCATTTT.

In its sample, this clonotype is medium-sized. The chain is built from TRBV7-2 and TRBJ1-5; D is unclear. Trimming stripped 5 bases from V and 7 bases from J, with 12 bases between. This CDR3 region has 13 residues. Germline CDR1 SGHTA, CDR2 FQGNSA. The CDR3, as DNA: TGTGCCAGCAGCCCCGGGGATTGGCAGCCCCAGCATTTT. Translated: CASSPGDWQPQHF.

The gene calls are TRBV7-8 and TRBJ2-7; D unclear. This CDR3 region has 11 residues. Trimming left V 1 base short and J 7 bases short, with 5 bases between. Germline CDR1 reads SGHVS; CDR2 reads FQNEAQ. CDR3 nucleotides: TGTGCCAGCAGCTTAGGAGCAGAGCAGTACTTC. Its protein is CASSLGAEQYF.

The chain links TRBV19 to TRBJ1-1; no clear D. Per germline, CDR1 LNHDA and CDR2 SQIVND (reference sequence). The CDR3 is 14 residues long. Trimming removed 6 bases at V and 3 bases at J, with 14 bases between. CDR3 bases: TGTGCCAGTAGACCAGACATGGCTCACACTGAAGCTTTCTTT. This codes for CASRPDMAHTEAFF. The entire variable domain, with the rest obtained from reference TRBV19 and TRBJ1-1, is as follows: DGGITQSPKYLFRKEGQNVTLSCEQNLNHDAMYWYRQDPGQGLRLIYYSQIVNDFQKGDIAEGYSVSREKKESFPLTVTSAQKNPTAFYLCASRPDMAHTEAFFGQGTRLTVV.

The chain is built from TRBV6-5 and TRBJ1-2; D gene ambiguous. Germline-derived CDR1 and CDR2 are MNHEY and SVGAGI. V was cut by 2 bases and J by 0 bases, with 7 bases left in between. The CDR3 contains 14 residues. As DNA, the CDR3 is TGTGCCAGCAGTTACGGGTCAGCTAACTATGGCTACACCTTC. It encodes CASSYGSANYGYTF.

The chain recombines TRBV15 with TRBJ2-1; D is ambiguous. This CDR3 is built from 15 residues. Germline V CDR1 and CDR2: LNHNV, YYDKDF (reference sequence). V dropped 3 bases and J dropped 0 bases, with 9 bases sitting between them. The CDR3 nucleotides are TGTGCCACCAGCAGTTTCCGGCGCTCCTACAATGAGCAGTTCTTC. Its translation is CATSSFRRSYNEQFF.

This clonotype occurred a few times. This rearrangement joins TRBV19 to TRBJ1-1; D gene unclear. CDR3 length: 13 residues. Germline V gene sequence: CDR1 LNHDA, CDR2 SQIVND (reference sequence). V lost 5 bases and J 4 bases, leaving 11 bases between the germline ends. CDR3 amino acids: CASSPTEGTEAFF. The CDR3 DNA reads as TGTGCCAGTAGTCCCACGGAAGGCACTGAAGCTTTCTTT.

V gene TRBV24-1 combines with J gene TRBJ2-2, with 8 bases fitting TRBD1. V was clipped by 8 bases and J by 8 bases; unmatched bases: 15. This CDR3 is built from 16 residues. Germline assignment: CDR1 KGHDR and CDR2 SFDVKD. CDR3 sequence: CATTSTGDSAGGELFF. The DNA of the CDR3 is TGTGCCACCACTTCGACAGGGGATAGTGCAGGAGGGGAGCTGTTTTTT.

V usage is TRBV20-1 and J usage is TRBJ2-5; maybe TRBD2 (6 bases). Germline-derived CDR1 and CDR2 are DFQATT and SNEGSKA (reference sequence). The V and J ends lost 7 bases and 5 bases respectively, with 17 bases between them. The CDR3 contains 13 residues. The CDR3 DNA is TGCAGTGGGCTTTCGGGAGTATTTGAGACCCAGTACTTC. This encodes CSGLSGVFETQYF.